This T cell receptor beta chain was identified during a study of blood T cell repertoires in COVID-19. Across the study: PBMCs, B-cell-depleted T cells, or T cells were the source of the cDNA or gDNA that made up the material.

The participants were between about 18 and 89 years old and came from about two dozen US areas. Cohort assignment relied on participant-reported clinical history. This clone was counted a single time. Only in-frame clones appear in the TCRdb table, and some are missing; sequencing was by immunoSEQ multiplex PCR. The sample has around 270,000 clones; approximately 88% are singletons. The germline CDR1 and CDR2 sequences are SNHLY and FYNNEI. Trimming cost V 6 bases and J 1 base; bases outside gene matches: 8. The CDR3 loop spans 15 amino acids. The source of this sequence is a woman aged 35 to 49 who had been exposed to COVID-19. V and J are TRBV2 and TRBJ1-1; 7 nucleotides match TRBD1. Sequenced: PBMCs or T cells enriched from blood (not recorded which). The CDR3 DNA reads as TGTGCCAGCAGCTTGACGGGACAGACGAACACTGAAGCTTTCTTT. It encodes CASSLTGQTNTEAFF.